This entry features one TCR beta chain sequence. Its specificity is unknown. CDR1 SGHTA and CDR2 FQGNSA come from the germline V gene. V lost 5 bases, J lost 11 bases, and 21 bases lay in between. This CDR3 spans 14 amino acids. This entry belongs to a study of beta chain features in type 1 diabetes. Across the study: All samples yielded roughly 110 million examined sorted cells.

Notes on the study in general: PCR could preferentially amplify shorter templates, alike in patients and controls. Sequencing of cDNA might inflate the share of cells that strongly express TCR.

Sequencing targeted expressed TCRB transcripts, as all isolated RNA had been reverse transcribed. TCRdb's copy holds only in-frame clones and misses some; the assay was immunoSEQ multiplex PCR. Here the sample spans some 410,000 clones, approximately 15% being singletons. Staining for CD45RO/CCR7/CD25/CD127/CD95/CD27 allowed sorting of CD4+ naive, central memory, regulatory and stem cell-like memory cells. Source material: naive CD4+ T cells from blood. The sequence came from a man in his thirties or forties in good health. This chain links TRBV7-2 with TRBJ2-5; perhaps D is TRBD1 or TRBD2 (5 bases each). CDR3 nucleotide sequence: TGTGCCAGCAGCACGTCGACTCGAGGGGCTAAACAGTACTTC. As protein: CASSTSTRGAKQYF.